Shown below are 23 T cell receptor beta chains from a single sample sequenced in a study of CXCR3-negative and CXCR3-positive naive CD8 T cells. Through 5' RACE with UMI labels, the TRB cDNA libraries were prepared. TCRdb reprocessed the 5' RACE reads and keeps a single row for each CDR3 protein, giving no DNA. The clone table shows over 100,000 distinct CDR3 sequences, with the ten largest holding roughly 0.29%. The sequenced sample was naive CXCR3- CD8+ T cells from blood. Subset specified: CD45RO-CCR7+CD27+CD95- naive CD8+ T cells lacking CXCR3 (TNR3-). The receptors here all came from a human donor in good health. Some clones in this sample may be carry-over from other donors' samples.

The rearrangement joins TRBV28 to TRBJ2-5; the D gene TCRdb calls, TRBD1, cannot be checked with no DNA. Per germline, CDR1 MDHEN and CDR2 SYDVKM. The CDR3 is 16 amino acids. This chain's CDR3 is CASSSLWTSGGETQYF.

V gene TRBV12-3 or TRBV12-4 combines with J gene TRBJ1-5. The CDR3 is made up of 15 amino acids. CDR3 loop: CASSLFGSFNQPQHF.

The J gene is TRBJ1-2, the V gene TRBV9; lacking DNA, the TRBD1 call made by TCRdb goes unchecked. The V gene's germline CDR1 is SGDLS and CDR2 YYNGEE. The CDR3 is made up of 15 amino acids. The CDR3: CASSVEQGAGYGYTF.

The rearrangement uses TRBV28 and TRBJ2-3; the TRBD1 assignment by TCRdb is unverifiable without DNA. Germline CDR1 MDHEN, CDR2 SYDVKM. CDR3 length: 15 amino acids. The CDR3 sequence: CASREKGFSTDTQYF.

This sequence joins TRBV7-6 and TRBJ2-7; TCRdb's D call of TRBD2 is untestable without DNA. CDR3 size: 19 residues. Germline CDR1 SGHVS, CDR2 FNYEAQ. The CDR3 loop reads CASSLLSPKERGASYEQYF.

The rearrangement uses TRBV25-1 and TRBJ2-7. The CDR3 spans 12 residues. Germline V gives CDR1 MGHDK, CDR2 SYGVNS. The CDR3 sequence is CASSVTGNEQYF.

This sequence joins TRBV7-9 and TRBJ2-1; TCRdb outputs TRBD1, but without DNA this stays unchecked. CDR3 size: 15 residues. Germline V gives CDR1 SEHNR, CDR2 FQNEAQ (reference sequence). The CDR3 region is CASSSPGQLFDEQFF. The variable domain in full, with the rest retrieved from reference TRBV7-9 and TRBJ2-1, is DTGVSQNPRHKITKRGQNVTFRCDPISEHNRLYWYRQTLGQGPEFLTYFQNEAQLEKSRLLSDRFSAERPKGSFSTLEIQRTEQGDSAMYLCASSSPGQLFDEQFFGPGTRLTVL.

V and J are TRBV7-9 and TRBJ1-1. The CDR3 has 14 residues. CDR1 and CDR2 (germline): SEHNR, FQNEAQ (reference sequence). CDR3 protein: CASSLGLGTTEAFF. The full variable domain, rest sourced from reference TRBV7-9 and TRBJ1-1, is DTGVSQNPRHKITKRGQNVTFRCDPISEHNRLYWYRQTLGQGPEFLTYFQNEAQLEKSRLLSDRFSAERPKGSFSTLEIQRTEQGDSAMYLCASSLGLGTTEAFFGQGTRLTVV.

This chain's CDR3 is CASNPPGQGGTGELFF. The chain employs TRBV5-5 and TRBJ2-2; TCRdb selects TRBD1, and the lack of DNA leaves this call unchecked. CDR3 length: 16 amino acids. Germline V gives CDR1 SGHKS, CDR2 YYEKEE (reference sequence).

The V gene is TRBV29-1, the J gene TRBJ2-5; the TCRdb D gene call, TRBD1, has no DNA to confirm it. Germline lookup yields CDR1 SQVTM and CDR2 ANQGSEA. This CDR3 has 14 amino acids. The CDR3 protein is CSVEGGGDGETQYF.

The chain is built from TRBV12-3 or TRBV12-4 and TRBJ2-1; the TRBD1 assignment by TCRdb is unverifiable without DNA. The CDR3 runs to 14 residues. The CDR3 protein is CASSLFSGGNEQFF.

J is TRBJ2-2 and V is TRBV29-1; TCRdb calls TRBD1, which cannot be checked without DNA. The V gene's germline CDR1 is SQVTM and CDR2 ANQGSEA. There are 13 residues in the CDR3. The CDR3 sequence: CSVDRGNTGELFF.

This chain links TRBV12-3 or TRBV12-4 with TRBJ1-5; TCRdb's D call, TRBD1, is unchecked because there is no DNA. The CDR3 extends over 16 amino acids. This CDR3 is CASNNVGPGSNQPQHF.

The chain uses TRBV4-1 and TRBJ1-5. CDR3 length: 15 amino acids. Looked up from germline, CDR1 is MGHRA and CDR2 is YSYEKL. The CDR3 region is CASSQVAGNNQPQHF.

V is TRBV12-3 or TRBV12-4 and J is TRBJ2-1; as DNA is missing, the TRBD2 call by TCRdb cannot be tested. The CDR3 runs 14 residues. The CDR3 protein is CATHPSGIYNEQFF.

The chain recombines TRBV28 with TRBJ1-1; the D call of TRBD1 rests on TCRdb alone, since no DNA is present to check it. This CDR3 contains 13 residues. CDR1 and CDR2 from the germline V gene are MDHEN and SYDVKM. CDR3 protein: CASSWTSPAEAFF.

V usage is TRBV7-9 and J usage is TRBJ2-1; the TCRdb D gene call, TRBD2, has no DNA to confirm it. The CDR3 is 15 amino acids. The germline CDR1 and CDR2 sequences are SEHNR and FQNEAQ (reference sequence). Here the CDR3 reads CASRLLGTKYNEQFF.

The V call is TRBV11-3, the J call TRBJ2-5. From germline, CDR1 is SGHNT and CDR2 YENEEA. The CDR3 covers 11 residues. CDR3 sequence: CASSHEETQYF.

The rearrangement links TRBV29-1 to TRBJ2-7; TCRdb gives TRBD2 as the D gene, but with no DNA this cannot be confirmed. The CDR3 runs to 14 residues. Per the germline V gene, CDR1 is SQVTM and CDR2 is ANQGSEA. CDR3 protein: CSASGTSGNGEQYF.

V gene TRBV5-1 combines with J gene TRBJ2-7; without DNA, the TCRdb call of TRBD1 cannot be checked. This CDR3 spans 12 amino acids. Germline V gene lookup returns CDR1 SGHRS and CDR2 YFSETQ. The CDR3 here is CASSWAGAEQYF.

The rearrangement joins TRBV6-4 to TRBJ2-1. CDR3 length: 15 amino acids. Germline CDR1 reads MRHNA; CDR2 reads SNTAGT. This chain's CDR3 is CASSDKGSSYNEQFF.

The V gene is TRBV6-2 or TRBV6-3, the J gene TRBJ2-1. CDR1 and CDR2 (germline): MNHEY, SVGEGT. CDR3 length: 16 residues. The CDR3: CASSYSRASSYNEQFF.

J is TRBJ2-5 and V is TRBV7-3; TCRdb proposes TRBD1, but this gene call is untestable without DNA. The CDR3 loop spans 15 amino acids. Per the germline V gene, CDR1 is SGHTA and CDR2 is FQGTGA. CDR3 sequence reads: CASSPRPGEIKTQYF.